The 11 T cell receptor beta chains given below trace back to one sample, sequenced in a study of T-cell memory formation after mild COVID-19 (dated by TCRdb to about 2021). The method was 5' RACE. TCRdb lists the instrument as Illumina NovaSeq 6000. TCRdb's own reprocessing of the public reads used fastp at Q25 and MiXCR and kept productive beta chains. Every entry covers one CDR3 protein and lists the most common genes and DNA from its rows. In this sample the table shows roughly 340,000 distinct CDR3 sequences, roughly 15% of which occur a single time. About a fifth of the sample lies in the top ten. Sequencing was performed on PBMCs or a T cell subset sorted from them (not recorded which). These receptors all come from a man younger than 30 who had mild COVID-19 (a few samples of this study predate the infection). The sample titles of this study are shuffled in the database, so cell type and time point are left out; the donor was told from shared clones.

This clonotype was counted many times. The gene calls are TRBV20-1 and TRBJ1-2; D may be TRBD1 (6 bases). Per the germline V gene, CDR1 is DFQATT and CDR2 is SNEGSKA (reference sequence). The CDR3 spans 12 residues. Trimming stripped 5 bases from V and 3 bases from J, with 10 bases between. The CDR3 loop reads CSAVTGYYGYTF. The CDR3 bases are TGCAGTGCTGTTACAGGGTACTATGGCTACACCTTC.

This clonotype was observed a few times. The V and J genes are TRBV6-5 and TRBJ1-1; no clear D. This CDR3 comprises 16 residues. V lost 2 bases and J 5 bases, leaving 18 bases between the germline ends. Germline CDR1 reads MNHEY; CDR2 reads SVGAGI. CDR3 in amino acids: CASSYLPVGGWTEAFF. The CDR3 DNA is TGTGCCAGCAGTTACCTCCCCGTGGGTGGGTGGACTGAAGCTTTCTTT.

The genes are TRBV11-2 and TRBJ2-7; 7 bases line up with TRBD1. The CDR3 runs 14 residues. The V gene's germline CDR1 is SGHAT and CDR2 FQNNGV. V lost 2 bases to trimming and J lost 2 bases; unmatched junction nucleotides: 3. The CDR3 DNA is TGTGCCAGCAGCTTAAGACAGGGAACCTACGAGCAGTACTTC. It is translated as CASSLRQGTYEQYF.

As concerns this clonotype: Germline is not matched at one junction end, which may reflect a read error. The genes are TRBV12-3 or TRBV12-4 and TRBJ2-7, with a tentative D call TRBD1 (5 bases). The CDR3 contains 15 residues. This CDR3 is CASSLAHGHQYEQYF. In nucleotides, the CDR3 is TGTGCCAGCAGCTTAGCCCACGGACACCAATACGAGCAGTACTTC.

This clonotype was seen a few times. This chain uses TRBV6-5 with TRBJ2-7; tentatively, D is TRBD2 (5 bases). V shed 5 bases and J shed 2 bases, with 13 bases lying between them. The CDR3 has 14 amino acids. CDR1 and CDR2 from the germline V gene are MNHEY and SVGAGI. Here the CDR3 DNA reads TGTGCCAGCAGTCCCCTAGGAGGCCCCTACGAGCAGTACTTC. Translated: CASSPLGGPYEQYF.

This clonotype was picked up many times. V gene TRBV5-1 combines with J gene TRBJ2-1; 11 nucleotides match TRBD2. This CDR3 has 15 residues. Germline assignment: CDR1 SGHRS and CDR2 YFSETQ. V lost 5 bases to trimming and J lost 6 bases; unmatched junction nucleotides: 7. The CDR3 sequence: CASRDGTSGLNEQFF. The CDR3 nucleotides are TGCGCCAGCAGGGACGGGACTAGCGGCCTCAATGAGCAGTTCTTC.

The rearrangement joins TRBV7-2 to TRBJ1-2; weak D call: TRBD1 (5 bases). The germline gives CDR1 SGHTA, CDR2 FQGNSA. The CDR3 consists of 14 residues. The V end lost 3 bases, the J end lost 6 bases, and 14 bases lay between the germline ends. The CDR3 protein is CASSFKGSGDGYTF. The CDR3 DNA reads as TGTGCCAGCAGCTTCAAAGGGTCGGGGGATGGCTACACCTTC.

This clonotype was counted only a few times. V gene TRBV28 combines with J gene TRBJ1-5; D is uncertain. The CDR3 is 16 residues long. Between the trimmed V and J ends, which lost 3 bases and 2 bases, there was a span of 14 bases. In germline, CDR1 is MDHEN, CDR2 SYDVKM. The DNA of the CDR3 is TGTGCCAGCAGTTTCTCTCTTAAAGGGCGCAATCAGCCCCAGCATTTT. The encoded protein is CASSFSLKGRNQPQHF.

This clonotype was seen ten or more times. The chain uses TRBV7-9 and TRBJ2-5, with D maybe TRBD2 (5 bases). The length of the CDR3 is 15 residues. From germline, CDR1 is SEHNR and CDR2 FQNEAQ (reference sequence). V was shortened by 2 bases and J by 2 bases, with 12 bases between the two germline ends. In DNA form, the CDR3 reads TGTGCCAGCAGCTTATATGGTCTAGCACAAGAGACCCAGTACTTC. It encodes CASSLYGLAQETQYF.

V gene TRBV9 combines with J gene TRBJ2-6; 8 bases are a match to TRBD1. Germline V gene sequence: CDR1 SGDLS, CDR2 YYNGEE. Trimming took 0 bases from V and 1 from J; bases not matched to a gene: 12. This CDR3 region has 20 residues. CDR3 DNA: TGTGCCAGCAGCGTAGCACCTATCCGGGACAGGTCTTCTGGGGCCAACGTCCTGACTTTC. It specifies CASSVAPIRDRSSGANVLTF.

The chain has TRBV24-1 and TRBJ2-2; 7 positions agree with TRBD1. The V and J ends lost 1 base and 3 bases, in that order; junction bases with no gene match: 4. This CDR3 region has 16 residues. Per the germline V gene, CDR1 is KGHDR and CDR2 is SFDVKD. The CDR3 is CATSDFRGFDTGELFF. In DNA form, the CDR3 reads TGTGCCACCAGTGATTTCAGGGGGTTTGACACCGGGGAGCTGTTTTTT.